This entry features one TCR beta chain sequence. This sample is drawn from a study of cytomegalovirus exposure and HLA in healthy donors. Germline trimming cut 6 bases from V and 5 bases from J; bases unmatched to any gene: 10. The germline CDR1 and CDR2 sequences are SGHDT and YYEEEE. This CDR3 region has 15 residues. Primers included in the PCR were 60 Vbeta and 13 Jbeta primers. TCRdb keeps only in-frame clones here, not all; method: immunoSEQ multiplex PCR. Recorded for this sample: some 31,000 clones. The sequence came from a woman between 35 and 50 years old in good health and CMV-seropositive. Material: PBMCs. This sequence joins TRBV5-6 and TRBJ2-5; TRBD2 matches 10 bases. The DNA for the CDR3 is TGTGCCAGCACCGTAATTCCTAGCGGGAGTGAGACCCAGTACTTC. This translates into CASTVIPSGSETQYF.